Presented here are 13 T cell receptor beta chains from one specimen sequenced in a study of cytomegalovirus exposure and HLA in healthy donors. The PCR made use of 60 Vbeta and 13 Jbeta primers. Produced via immunoSEQ multiplex PCR; TCRdb's table is partial and in-frame only. The sample contains over 150,000 clones, more than 65% of which appear only once. The sample was PBMCs. The source of these receptors is a girl aged 2-10 years in good health and CMV-seropositive.

In this sample, this clone turned up once. The chain employs TRBV5-1 and TRBJ2-7, with a possible D match to TRBD1 (6 bases). This CDR3 spans 15 amino acids. Germline lookup yields CDR1 SGHRS and CDR2 YFSETQ. V gave up 2 bases and J gave up 0 bases, with 12 bases separating them. The CDR3 coding sequence is TGCGCCAGCAGCTTTTCAGGGGCCAGCTCCTACGAGCAGTACTTC. It is translated as CASSFSGASSYEQYF.

The chain links TRBV10-1 to TRBJ2-3, with 7 bases matching TRBD2. This CDR3 has 14 residues. V dropped 4 bases and J dropped 4; count of bases not matched to a gene: 5. The germline V gene encodes CDR1 WNHNN and CDR2 SYGVQD (reference sequence). This CDR3 reads CASSGAGEADTQYF. The CDR3 DNA follows: TGCGCCAGCAGTGGGGCGGGAGAAGCAGATACGCAGTATTTT.

The chain couples TRBV10-1 to TRBJ2-3; 10 bases fit TRBD2. V was clipped by 3 bases and J by 3 bases; unmatched bases: 12. This CDR3 is built from 18 residues. Germline assignment: CDR1 WNHNN and CDR2 SYGVQD (reference sequence). The CDR3 coding sequence is TGCGCCAGCAGTGATTACGCGAATAGCGGGGGGCCTACAGATACGCAGTATTTT. Protein: CASSDYANSGGPTDTQYF.

J is TRBJ2-1 and V is TRBV4-1; 10 nucleotides line up with TRBD2. The germline CDR1 and CDR2 sequences are MGHRA and YSYEKL. CDR3 size: 20 residues. The junction had 18 bases not matched to a gene; V was cut back by 4 bases and J by 3 bases. CDR3 residues: CASSPRLSGGDYLVYNEQFF. The CDR3 nucleotides are TGCGCCAGCAGCCCTAGACTAAGCGGGGGGGACTACCTGGTCTACAATGAGCAGTTCTTC.

In DNA form, the CDR3 reads TGTGCCAGCAGCTCCAGTAGGGACAGGGGAGAGACCCAGTACTTC. Translated: CASSSSRDRGETQYF. The genes are TRBV7-9 and TRBJ2-5, with 10 positions matching TRBD1. In germline, CDR1 is SEHNR, CDR2 FQNEAQ (reference sequence). V trimming: 4 bases; J trimming: 4 bases; junction bases outside the gene matches: 6. The length of the CDR3 is 15 residues. Variable domain in full (rest from reference TRBV7-9 and TRBJ2-5): DTGVSQNPRHKITKRGQNVTFRCDPISEHNRLYWYRQTLGQGPEFLTYFQNEAQLEKSRLLSDRFSAERPKGSFSTLEIQRTEQGDSAMYLCASSSSRDRGETQYFGPGTRLLVL.

V gene TRBV10-3 combines with J gene TRBJ2-1, with D unclear. The CDR3 has 15 amino acids. The V end was cut by 6 bases, the J end by 8 bases, with 20 bases between. The V gene's germline CDR1 is ENHRY and CDR2 SYGVKD. The CDR3, as DNA: TGTGCCATCAGGGCCCCTGGGCAACCGGCCGATGAGCAGTTCTTC. Amino acid sequence: CAIRAPGQPADEQFF.

The chain uses TRBV29-1 and TRBJ1-1, with TRBD1 matching 7 bases. V shed 1 base, J shed 0 bases, and the junction held 2 bases outside the gene matches. CDR1 and CDR2 (germline): SQVTM, ANQGSEA. CDR3 length: 14 residues. CDR3 DNA: TGCAGCGTTGAAGCCAGGGGGGTGAACACTGAAGCTTTCTTT. It encodes CSVEARGVNTEAFF. The full variable domain, completed using reference TRBV29-1 and TRBJ1-1, is SAVISQKPSRDICQRGTSLTIQCQVDSQVTMMFWYRQQPGQSLTLIATANQGSEATYESGFVIDKFPISRPNLTFSTLTVSNMSPEDSSIYLCSVEARGVNTEAFFGQGTRLTVV.

The rearrangement uses TRBV6-4 and TRBJ1-1; D is unresolved. This CDR3 is built from 15 residues. V shed 6 bases and J shed 0 bases, with 14 bases lying between them. Germline assignment: CDR1 MRHNA and CDR2 SNTAGT. CDR3: CASSPPRRMNTEAFF. CDR3 nucleotide sequence: TGTGCCAGCAGCCCCCCCAGAAGAATGAACACTGAAGCTTTCTTT.

The gene calls are TRBV5-5 and TRBJ2-7, with D uncertain. The CDR3 is 13 amino acids. Trimming removed 4 bases at V and 2 bases at J, with 10 bases between. The germline CDR1 and CDR2 sequences are SGHKS and YYEKEE (reference sequence). The CDR3 loop is CASSSSSTYEQYF. CDR3 DNA sequence: TGTGCCAGCAGCAGTAGCAGCACCTACGAGCAGTACTTC.

The chain couples TRBV7-9 to TRBJ2-5, with a weak D call TRBD2 (6 bases). The CDR3 contains 14 residues. CDR1 is SEHNR and CDR2 is FQNEAQ in the germline V gene (reference sequence). The ends were cut back, 5 bases at V and 5 bases at J, with 15 bases in the middle. The CDR3 reads CASSPGLSGETQYF. The CDR3, as DNA: TGTGCCAGCAGCCCGGGACTCTCAGGGGAGACCCAGTACTTC.

The sample holds a few counts of this clone. The V call is TRBV10-3, the J call TRBJ1-4; a weak D match, TRBD1 (6 bases). The CDR3 runs 15 residues. V gave up 3 bases and J gave up 4 bases, with 12 bases separating them. CDR1 is ENHRY and CDR2 is SYGVKD in the germline V gene. This CDR3 is CAISDQDRDNEKLFF. CDR3 DNA: TGTGCCATCAGTGATCAGGACAGAGATAATGAAAAACTGTTTTTT.

This clone was observed a handful of times. This rearrangement joins TRBV10-1 to TRBJ2-7; possibly TRBD2 for D (5 bases). V was pared by 6 bases and J by 7 bases, with 19 bases between. This CDR3 has 14 amino acids. The germline V gene has CDR1 WNHNN and CDR2 SYGVQD (reference sequence). CDR3 protein: CASSGAGILGEQYF. The CDR3 DNA reads TGCGCCAGCAGCGGAGCCGGGATCCTGGGAGAGCAGTACTTC.

The chain joins TRBV4-1 to TRBJ1-2, with D unclear. V lost 6 bases, J lost 1 base, and 15 bases lay in between. Germline values: CDR1 MGHRA, CDR2 YSYEKL. The CDR3 has 15 amino acids. The CDR3 spells CASRDPAGLNYGYTF. CDR3 in DNA: TGCGCCAGCAGGGATCCCGCTGGGCTTAACTATGGCTACACCTTC.